This is a list of T cell receptor beta chains from one sample in a study of identical twins. Via MiXCR, TCRdb re-called the 5' RACE reads, giving one row per CDR3 protein. The profile shows hundreds of thousands of distinct CDR3 sequences, less than 25% of them singletons. This same sample was also part of a study on T cells expressing NK-cell markers.

The sequenced sample consisted of CD4+ T cells sorted from blood. The source of these receptors is a woman aged 18-29 years in good health. The CDR3 runs from the conserved cysteine through the conserved F or W. Each record gives: D gene, clone size, CDR3 length, V gene, J gene, CDR3 DNA, CDR3 protein. A D gene is named only where the DNA matches it firmly. A row's size may be missing; if present it is once, few, many or a size class.

NA,NA,12,TRBV21-1,TRBJ2-3,TGTGCCAGCCTACCCACGGTGGCTACGCAGTATTTT,CASLPTVATQYF
NA,NA,12,TRBV7-6,TRBJ1-5,TGTGCCAGCAGCTTAGGAGCTGGGCCCCAGCATTTT,CASSLGAGPQHF
TRBD1,NA,14,TRBV6-1,TRBJ1-3,TGTGCCAGCAGACCCGACAGGGGGCTCAACACCATATATTTT,CASRPDRGLNTIYF
NA,many,16,TRBV29-1,TRBJ2-1,TGCAGCGTTGACTCGGCCAGGAGGTCCTCCTACAATGAGCAGTTCTTC,CSVDSARRSSYNEQFF
TRBD1,NA,17,TRBV18,TRBJ2-5,TGTGCCAGCTCACCAGGTATCCAGACAGGGGTCGGAGAGACCCAGTACTTC,CASSPGIQTGVGETQYF
NA,NA,13,TRBV6-6,TRBJ2-7,TGTGCCAGCAGTTCCCTCCGGGACTACGAGCAGTACTTC,CASSSLRDYEQYF
TRBD2,NA,17,TRBV7-9,TRBJ2-5,TGTGCCAGCAGCTTAAGGAGCGGGAGGGCCCTCCAAGAGACCCAGTACTTC,CASSLRSGRALQETQYF
NA,few,11,TRBV11-2,TRBJ1-2,TGTGCCAGCAGTTCCAACGGAGGGCACACCTTC,CASSSNGGHTF
NA,NA,15,TRBV5-1,TRBJ2-5,TGCGCCAGCAGCCAAATGACGGGAACCCAAGAGACCCAGTACTTC,CASSQMTGTQETQYF
NA,few,13,TRBV7-3,TRBJ2-3,TGTGCCAGCAGCACCGGACAGTTAGATACGCAGTATTTT,CASSTGQLDTQYF
TRBD1,NA,16,TRBV3-1,TRBJ1-1,TGTGCCAGCAGCCAAGTAGGTAGGACAGGGTCGCCTGAAGCTTTCTTT,CASSQVGRTGSPEAFF
NA,few,13,TRBV7-9,TRBJ2-1,TGTGCCAGCAGCTTAGAGGGCGGGGTTGAGCAGTTCTTC,CASSLEGGVEQFF
TRBD2,few,17,TRBV12-3/TRBV12-4,TRBJ2-1,TGTGCCAGCAGTTTAAGACTATTGGCTAGCGGGACCAATGAGCAGTTCTTC,CASSLRLLASGTNEQFF
NA,NA,12,TRBV24-1,TRBJ2-1,TGTGCCACCAGTGACTACAACAATGAGCAGTTCTTC,CATSDYNNEQFF
NA,few,14,TRBV25-1,TRBJ2-7,TGTGCCAGCAGTGGATGGGGCCCCCCCTACGAGCAGTACTTC,CASSGWGPPYEQYF
TRBD2,few,17,TRBV9,TRBJ2-5,TGTGCCAGCAGCCCGGCGTTTAGCGGGGGGACGCAAGAGACCCAGTACTTC,CASSPAFSGGTQETQYF
NA,NA,12,TRBV2,TRBJ2-3,TGTGCCAGCAGTGGATGGTCGGATACGCGGTATTTT,CASSGWSDTRYF
NA,NA,16,TRBV20-1,TRBJ2-3,TGCAGTGCTAGAGTCTTGGAGGGGGGCCCTACAGATACGCAGTATTTT,CSARVLEGGPTDTQYF
TRBD1,NA,15,TRBV5-6,TRBJ1-5,TGTGCCAGCAGCCTTAGGGGACAGTTCAATCAGCCCCAGCATTTT,CASSLRGQFNQPQHF
NA,NA,13,TRBV18,TRBJ2-1,TGTGCCAGCTCACCTAACGGGGTCAATGAGCAGTTCTTC,CASSPNGVNEQFF
TRBD1,few,15,TRBV29-1,TRBJ2-2,TGCAGCGTTTACCGGGACAGCTCGAACACCGGGGAGCTGTTTTTT,CSVYRDSSNTGELFF
TRBD2,NA,14,TRBV5-6,TRBJ2-3,TGTGCCAGCAGCCCCGTGGTAGCGGGAGATACGCAGTATTTT,CASSPVVAGDTQYF
TRBD1,NA,12,TRBV6-2/TRBV6-3,TRBJ1-2,TGTGCCAGCTTCCAGGGGGGCGCGAGCTACACCTTC,CASFQGGASYTF
NA,NA,15,TRBV11-1,TRBJ2-3,TGTGCCAGCAGCTTAGGGGAATTGGAGGCAGATACGCAGTATTTT,CASSLGELEADTQYF
TRBD2,NA,20,TRBV11-1,TRBJ2-1,TGTGCCAGCAGCTTCAATTCAGGGCCGCGACTAGCGGGAGCAAGGAATGAGCAGTTCTTC,CASSFNSGPRLAGARNEQFF
TRBD2,few,15,TRBV3-1,TRBJ2-3,TGTGCCAGCAGCCAATTCGGGGGGAGCACAGATACGCAGTATTTT,CASSQFGGSTDTQYF